These 16 T cell receptor beta chains share one sample of origin, sequenced in a study of beta chain features in type 1 diabetes. cDNA synthesis used the whole RNA isolate, giving expressed TCRB sequences. TCRdb's table, derived via immunoSEQ multiplex PCR, lists solely in-frame clones and lacks some. The table has some 240,000 clones, about 11% seen once. The specimen was central memory CD4+ T cells from blood. The receptors here all came from a man between 18 and 29 years old in good health.

This clone came up a few times. The chain carries TRBV4-3 and TRBJ1-4; unclear D gene. The germline gives CDR1 LGHNA, CDR2 YSLEER. The ends were cut back, 1 base at V and 0 bases at J, with 9 bases in the middle. The CDR3 loop spans 16 amino acids. CDR3 nucleotide sequence: TGCGCCAGCAGCCAAGGACGAGTTGCAACTAATGAAAAACTGTTTTTT. The encoded protein is CASSQGRVATNEKLFF.

Many counts were recorded for this clone. The V call is TRBV5-4, the J call TRBJ2-1; D may be TRBD1 or TRBD2 (6 bases each). Germline V gene lookup returns CDR1 SGHNT and CDR2 YYREEE (reference sequence). This CDR3 region has 17 residues. V was cut by 4 bases and J by 7 bases, with 24 bases left in between. The CDR3 region is CASSPLGALLGGNEQFF. The CDR3 DNA follows: TGTGCCAGCAGCCCCCTGGGGGCCCTCCTCGGGGGTAATGAGCAGTTCTTC.

This clone was detected only a few times. This chain uses TRBV30 with TRBJ1-1; D uncertain. Germline values: CDR1 GTSNPN, CDR2 SVGIG (reference sequence). The CDR3 length is 13 residues. V was clipped by 1 base and J by 9 bases, with 15 bases between them. The CDR3 here is CAWSDFAALKAFF. Here the CDR3 DNA reads TGTGCCTGGAGTGATTTCGCTGCCCTAAAAGCTTTCTTT. Filled out from reference TRBV30 and TRBJ1-1, the complete variable domain reads SQTIHQWPATLVQPVGSPLSLECTVEGTSNPNLYWYRQAAGRGLQLLFYSVGIGQISSEVPQNLSASRPQDRQFILSSKKLLLSDSGFYLCAWSDFAALKAFFGQGTRLTVV.

This clone was observed many times. The J gene is TRBJ2-1, the V gene TRBV2; D may match TRBD1 or TRBD2 (5 bases each). Trimming took off 2 bases at V and 0 bases at J, with 11 bases between the two ends. Germline values: CDR1 SNHLY, CDR2 FYNNEI. This CDR3 has 16 residues. CDR3 bases: TGTGCCAGCAGTGAACCCGGGGCGAGCTCCTACAATGAGCAGTTCTTC. It yields the protein CASSEPGASSYNEQFF.

This clone was recorded many times. The genes are TRBV6-1 and TRBJ2-7, with 7 bases aligning to TRBD2. CDR1 and CDR2 (germline): MNHNS, SASEGT. This CDR3 has 16 amino acids. The V gene end was trimmed by 2 bases and the J gene end by 3 bases; junction bases not matched to a gene: 10. The CDR3 reads CASSERAGAEGYEQYF. In nucleotides, the CDR3 is TGTGCCAGCAGTGAAAGGGCGGGAGCGGAGGGCTACGAGCAGTACTTC.

This clone was seen more than once but under ten times. V and J are TRBV7-2 and TRBJ1-1; D is perhaps TRBD1 (6 bases). V was cut by 5 bases and J by 1 base, with 14 bases left in between. The germline V gene encodes CDR1 SGHTA and CDR2 FQGNSA. The CDR3 sequence is 15 residues long. The CDR3 protein is CASSGPGHQNTEAFF. The CDR3, as DNA: TGTGCCAGCAGCGGTCCGGGACACCAGAACACTGAAGCTTTCTTT. The full variable domain, its missing parts supplied by reference TRBV7-2 and TRBJ1-1, is GAGVSQSPSNKVTEKGKDVELRCDPISGHTALYWYRQSLGQGLEFLIYFQGNSAPDKSGLPSDRFSAERTGGSVSTLTIQRTQQEDSAVYLCASSGPGHQNTEAFFGQGTRLTVV.

This clone was found a few times. The chain couples TRBV2 to TRBJ1-5; tentatively, D is TRBD1 (6 bases). The CDR3 length is 14 residues. The V end was cut by 7 bases, the J end by 4 bases, with 14 bases between. Germline V gene sequence: CDR1 SNHLY, CDR2 FYNNEI. The CDR3 protein is CASMPGHWNQPQHF. CDR3 nucleotide sequence: TGTGCCAGCATGCCGGGACACTGGAATCAGCCCCAGCATTTT.

As regards this clone: At the DNA level, this CDR3 is encoded by other sequences in the same sample as well. J is TRBJ2-7 and V is TRBV5-4, with 8 bases fitting TRBD1. This CDR3 has 14 residues. CDR1 is SGHNT, CDR2 YYREEE, per germline (reference sequence). Trimming removed 2 bases from V and 2 bases from J; junction bases left unmatched: 3. For the CDR3, the DNA is TGTGCCAGCAGCTTAGGGACAGGAACCTACGAGCAGTACTTC. Amino acids: CASSLGTGTYEQYF.

The chain has TRBV7-2 and TRBJ2-7, with TRBD1 matching 8 bases. V was pared by 5 bases and J by 3 bases, with 3 bases of the junction left unmatched. Germline V gene lookup returns CDR1 SGHTA and CDR2 FQGNSA. This CDR3 is 13 amino acids long. The DNA of the CDR3 is TGTGCCAGCAGCACCGGACAGGGCTACGAGCAGTACTTC. This translates into CASSTGQGYEQYF.

This clone was counted only a few times. It differs at one base from a far larger clone, so likely a read error. This chain links TRBV7-9 with TRBJ2-1, with TRBD2 matching 12 bases. From germline, CDR1 is SEHNR and CDR2 FQNEAQ (reference sequence). The CDR3 consists of 16 residues. The CDR3 DNA reads as TGTGCCAGCAGCGTGGGACTAGCGGGCTCCCACAATGAGCAGTTCTTC. Encoded protein: CASSVGLAGSHNEQFF.

This clone occurred a few times. The rearrangement uses TRBV30 and TRBJ1-2; tentatively, D is TRBD1 (5 bases). Trimming stripped 4 bases from V and 6 bases from J, with 18 bases between. CDR1 is GTSNPN, CDR2 SVGIG, per germline (reference sequence). The CDR3 has 14 amino acids. The CDR3 DNA is TGTGCCTGGACCCCCCGGGGGAATAGGCATGGCTACACCTTC. Its protein product is CAWTPRGNRHGYTF.

In its sample, this clone was seen many times. This rearrangement joins TRBV5-4 to TRBJ2-3; no clear D. Germline lookup yields CDR1 SGHNT and CDR2 YYREEE (reference sequence). V lost 4 bases and J 2 bases, leaving 20 bases between the germline ends. The CDR3 sequence is 17 residues long. The CDR3 DNA follows: TGTGCCAGCAGCCAAGTCGCGCTTGGCCTGCACACAGATACGCAGTATTTT. It encodes CASSQVALGLHTDTQYF.

A few counts support this clone. The CDR3 sequence is CASSIQGTGGANVLTF. The CDR3 nucleotides are TGTGCCAGTAGTATTCAGGGGACGGGAGGGGCCAACGTCCTGACTTTC. The V gene is TRBV19, the J gene TRBJ2-6; weak D call: TRBD1 (6 bases). The CDR3 is made up of 16 amino acids. Trimming stripped 3 bases from V and 4 bases from J, with 13 bases between. Germline lookup yields CDR1 LNHDA and CDR2 SQIVND (reference sequence).

The chain carries TRBV30 and TRBJ1-2; a weak D match, TRBD1 (5 bases). V lost 4 bases, J lost 0 bases, and 12 bases lay in between. CDR1 is GTSNPN and CDR2 is SVGIG in the germline V gene (reference sequence). This CDR3 has 14 amino acids. The CDR3, as DNA: TGTGCCTGGATTACAGGAAGAGCTAACTATGGCTACACCTTC. Translated: CAWITGRANYGYTF.

CDR3 sequence reads: CASSFASRDTQYF. In DNA, the CDR3 is TGTGCCAGCAGCTTCGCCAGCCGGGATACGCAGTATTTT. The chain employs TRBV7-3 and TRBJ2-3; D gene unclear. The CDR3 has 13 residues. Per germline, CDR1 SGHTA and CDR2 FQGTGA. The V gene lost 3 bases and the J gene lost 6 bases, with 10 bases spanning the gap. The complete variable domain, with remaining parts taken from reference TRBV7-3 and TRBJ2-3, reads GAGVSQTPSNKVTEKGKYVELRCDPISGHTALYWYRQSLGQGPEFLIYFQGTGAADDSGLPNDRFFAVRPEGSVSTLKIQRTERGDSAVYLCASSFASRDTQYFGPGTRLTVL.

In this sample, this clone turned up a few times. Other DNA sequences within the sample encode an identical CDR3. The chain carries TRBV30 and TRBJ2-3; no clear D gene. With 1 base removed from V and 4 bases from J, the gap between germline ends came to 6 bases. CDR1 is GTSNPN and CDR2 is SVGIG in the germline V gene (reference sequence). This CDR3 is built from 12 residues. Here the CDR3 DNA reads TGTGCCTGGAGTGCGGGTGCAGATACGCAGTATTTT. The encoded protein is CAWSAGADTQYF.